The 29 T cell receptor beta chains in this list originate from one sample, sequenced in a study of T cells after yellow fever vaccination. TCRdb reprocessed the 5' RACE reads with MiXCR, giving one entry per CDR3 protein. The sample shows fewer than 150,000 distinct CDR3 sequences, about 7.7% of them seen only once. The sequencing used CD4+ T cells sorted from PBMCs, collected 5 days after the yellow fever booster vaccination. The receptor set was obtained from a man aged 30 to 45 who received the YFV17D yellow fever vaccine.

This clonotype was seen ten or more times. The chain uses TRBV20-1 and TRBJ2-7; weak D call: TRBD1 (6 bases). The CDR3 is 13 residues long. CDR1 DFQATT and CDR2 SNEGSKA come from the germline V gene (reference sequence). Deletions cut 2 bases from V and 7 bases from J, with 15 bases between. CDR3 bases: TGCAGTGCTAGATCAGGGGCGAGGATTGAGCAGTACTTC. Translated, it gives CSARSGARIEQYF.

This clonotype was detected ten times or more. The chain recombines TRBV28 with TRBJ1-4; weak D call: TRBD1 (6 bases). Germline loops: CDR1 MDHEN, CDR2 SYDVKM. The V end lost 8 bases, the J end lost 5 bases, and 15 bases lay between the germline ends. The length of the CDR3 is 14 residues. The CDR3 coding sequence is TGTGCCAGCGGCTCCAGGGGCGGGAATGAAAAACTGTTTTTT. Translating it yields CASGSRGGNEKLFF.

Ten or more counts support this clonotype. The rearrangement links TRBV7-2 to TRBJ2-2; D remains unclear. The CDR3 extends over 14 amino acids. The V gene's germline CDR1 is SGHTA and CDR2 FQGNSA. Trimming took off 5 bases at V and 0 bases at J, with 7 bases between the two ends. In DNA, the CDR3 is TGTGCCAGCAGCCCTAAAGCGAACACCGGGGAGCTGTTTTTT. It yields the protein CASSPKANTGELFF.

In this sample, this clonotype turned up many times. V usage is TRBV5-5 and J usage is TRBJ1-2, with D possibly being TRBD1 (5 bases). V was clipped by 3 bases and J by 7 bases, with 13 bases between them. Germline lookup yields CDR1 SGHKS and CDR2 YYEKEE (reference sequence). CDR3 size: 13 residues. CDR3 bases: TGTGCCAGCAGCTCAAATCAGGGACGTGGCTACACCTTC. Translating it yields CASSSNQGRGYTF.

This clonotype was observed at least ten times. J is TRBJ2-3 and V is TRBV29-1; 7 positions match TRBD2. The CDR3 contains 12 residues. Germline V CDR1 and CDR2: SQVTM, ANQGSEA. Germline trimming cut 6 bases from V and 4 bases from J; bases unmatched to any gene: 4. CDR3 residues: CSVGGRADTQYF. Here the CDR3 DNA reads TGCAGCGTCGGCGGGAGAGCAGATACGCAGTATTTT.

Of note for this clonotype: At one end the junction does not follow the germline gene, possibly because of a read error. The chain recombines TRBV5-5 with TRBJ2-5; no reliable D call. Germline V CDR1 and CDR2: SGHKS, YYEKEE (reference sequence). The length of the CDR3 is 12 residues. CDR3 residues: CASSSYQETQHF. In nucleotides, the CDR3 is TGTGCCAGCAGCTCGTACCAAGAGACCCAGCACTTC.

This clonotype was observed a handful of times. The chain's CDR3 is CASSDGRAYNEQFF. For the CDR3, the DNA is TGTGCCAGTAGCGACGGGAGGGCCTACAATGAGCAGTTCTTC. This chain uses TRBV19 with TRBJ2-1; TRBD2 aligns across 8 bases. The ends lost 6 bases at V and 2 bases at J; junction bases unmatched: 3. CDR3 size: 14 residues. Per germline, CDR1 LNHDA and CDR2 SQIVND (reference sequence).

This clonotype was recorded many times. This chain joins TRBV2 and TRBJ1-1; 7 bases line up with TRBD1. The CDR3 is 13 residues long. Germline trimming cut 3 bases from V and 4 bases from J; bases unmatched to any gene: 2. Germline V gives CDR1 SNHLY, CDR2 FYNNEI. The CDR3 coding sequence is TGTGCCAGCAGTGAGACAGGGAGCACTGAAGCTTTCTTT. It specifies CASSETGSTEAFF.

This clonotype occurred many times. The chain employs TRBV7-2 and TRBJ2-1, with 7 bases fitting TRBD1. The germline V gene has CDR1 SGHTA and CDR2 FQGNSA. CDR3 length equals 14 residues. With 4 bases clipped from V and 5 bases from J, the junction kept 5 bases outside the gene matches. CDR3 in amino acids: CASSSPDRDNEQFF. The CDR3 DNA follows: TGTGCCAGCAGCTCTCCTGACAGGGACAATGAGCAGTTCTTC. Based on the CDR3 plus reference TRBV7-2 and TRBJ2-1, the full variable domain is GAGVSQSPSNKVTEKGKDVELRCDPISGHTALYWYRQSLGQGLEFLIYFQGNSAPDKSGLPSDRFSAERTGGSVSTLTIQRTQQEDSAVYLCASSSPDRDNEQFFGPGTRLTVL.

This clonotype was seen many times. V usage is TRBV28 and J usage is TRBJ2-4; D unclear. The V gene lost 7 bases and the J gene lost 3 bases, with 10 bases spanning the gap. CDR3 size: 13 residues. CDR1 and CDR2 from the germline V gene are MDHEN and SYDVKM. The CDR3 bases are TGTGCCAGCACCAACTACGGCAAAAACATTCAGTACTTC. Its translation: CASTNYGKNIQYF.

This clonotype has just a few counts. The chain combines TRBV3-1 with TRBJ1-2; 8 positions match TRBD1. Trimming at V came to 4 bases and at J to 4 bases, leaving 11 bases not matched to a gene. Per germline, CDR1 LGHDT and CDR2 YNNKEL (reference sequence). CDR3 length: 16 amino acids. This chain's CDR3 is CASSLSYRGGPYGYTF. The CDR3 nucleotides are TGTGCCAGCAGCCTCTCCTACAGGGGGGGGCCCTATGGCTACACCTTC.

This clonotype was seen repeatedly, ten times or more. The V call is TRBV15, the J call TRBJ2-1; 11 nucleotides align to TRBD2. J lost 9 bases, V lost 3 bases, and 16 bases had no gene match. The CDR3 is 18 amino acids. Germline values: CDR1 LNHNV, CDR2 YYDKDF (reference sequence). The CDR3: CATSSYGVGTSGISEQFF. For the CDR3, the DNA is TGTGCCACCAGCAGTTATGGGGTGGGGACTAGCGGTATTAGTGAGCAGTTCTTC.

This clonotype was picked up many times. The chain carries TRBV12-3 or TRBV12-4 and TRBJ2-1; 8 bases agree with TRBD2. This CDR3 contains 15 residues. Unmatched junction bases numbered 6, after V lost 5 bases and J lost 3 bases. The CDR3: CASSPTSGIYNEQFF. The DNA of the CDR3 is TGTGCCAGCAGTCCAACTAGCGGTATCTACAATGAGCAGTTCTTC.

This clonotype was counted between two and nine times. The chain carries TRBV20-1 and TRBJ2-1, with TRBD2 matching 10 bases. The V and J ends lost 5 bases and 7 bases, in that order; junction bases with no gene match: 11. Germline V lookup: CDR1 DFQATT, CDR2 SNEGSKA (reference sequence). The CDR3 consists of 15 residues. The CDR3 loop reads CSAPQPGLALNEQFF. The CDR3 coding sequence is TGCAGTGCTCCTCAACCGGGACTAGCGCTTAATGAGCAGTTCTTC.

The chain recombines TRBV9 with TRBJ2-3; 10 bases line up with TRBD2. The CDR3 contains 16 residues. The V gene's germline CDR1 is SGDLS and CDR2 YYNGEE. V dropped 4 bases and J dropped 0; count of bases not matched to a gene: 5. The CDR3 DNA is TGTGCCAGCAGCATAGGACTAGCGGCTAGCACAGATACGCAGTATTTT. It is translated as CASSIGLAASTDTQYF. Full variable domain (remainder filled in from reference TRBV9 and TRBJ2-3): DSGVTQTPKHLITATGQRVTLRCSPRSGDLSVYWYQQSLDQGLQFLIQYYNGEERAKGNILERFSAQQFPDLHSELNLSSLELGDSALYFCASSIGLAASTDTQYFGPGTRLTVL.

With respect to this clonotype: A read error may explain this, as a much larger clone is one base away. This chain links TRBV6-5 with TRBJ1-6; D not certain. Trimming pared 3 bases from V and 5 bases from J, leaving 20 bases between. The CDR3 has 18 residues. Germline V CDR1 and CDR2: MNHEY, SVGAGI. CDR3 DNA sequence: TGTGCCAGCAGTTATCAGCTCGGGCAAGACTACCATAATTCACCCCTCCACTTT. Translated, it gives CASSYQLGQDYHNSPLHF.

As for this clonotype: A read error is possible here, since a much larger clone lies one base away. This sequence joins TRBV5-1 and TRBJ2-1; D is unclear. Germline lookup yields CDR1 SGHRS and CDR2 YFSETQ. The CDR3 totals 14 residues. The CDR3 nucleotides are TGCGCCAGCAGCTTGGGTCTCCCCTACGATGAGCAGTTCTTC. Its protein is CASSLGLPYDEQFF.

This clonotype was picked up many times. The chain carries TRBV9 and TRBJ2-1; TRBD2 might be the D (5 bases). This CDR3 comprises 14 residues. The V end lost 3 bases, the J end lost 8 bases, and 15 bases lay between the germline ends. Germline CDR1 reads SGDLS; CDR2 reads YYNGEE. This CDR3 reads CASSESTSSDEQFF. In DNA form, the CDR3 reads TGTGCCAGCAGCGAGTCTACTAGTTCGGATGAGCAGTTCTTC.

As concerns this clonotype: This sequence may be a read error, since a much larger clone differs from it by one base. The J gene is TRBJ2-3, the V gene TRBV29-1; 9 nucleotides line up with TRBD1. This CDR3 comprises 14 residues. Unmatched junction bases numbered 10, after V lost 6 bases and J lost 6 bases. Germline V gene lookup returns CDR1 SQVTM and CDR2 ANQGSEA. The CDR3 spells CSVSWTGDVDTQYF. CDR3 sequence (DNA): TGCAGCGTGTCCTGGACAGGGGACGTTGATACGCAGTATTTT.

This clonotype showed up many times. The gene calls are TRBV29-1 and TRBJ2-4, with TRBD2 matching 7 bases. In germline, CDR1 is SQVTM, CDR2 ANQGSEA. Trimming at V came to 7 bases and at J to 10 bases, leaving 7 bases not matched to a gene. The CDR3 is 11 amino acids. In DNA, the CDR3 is TGCAGCGCCGCGCGGGGAGGGATTCAGTACTTC. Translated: CSAARGGIQYF. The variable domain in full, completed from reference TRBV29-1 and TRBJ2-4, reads SAVISQKPSRDICQRGTSLTIQCQVDSQVTMMFWYRQQPGQSLTLIATANQGSEATYESGFVIDKFPISRPNLTFSTLTVSNMSPEDSSIYLCSAARGGIQYFGAGTRLSVL.

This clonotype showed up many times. The DNA of the CDR3 is TGTGCCAGTAGTATTGTGGCAGAAGAGACCCAGTACTTC. It encodes CASSIVAEETQYF. The V and J genes are TRBV19 and TRBJ2-5; no firm D call. This CDR3 has 13 residues. The germline V gene encodes CDR1 LNHDA and CDR2 SQIVND (reference sequence). Trimming took off 3 bases at V and 3 bases at J, with 8 bases between the two ends.

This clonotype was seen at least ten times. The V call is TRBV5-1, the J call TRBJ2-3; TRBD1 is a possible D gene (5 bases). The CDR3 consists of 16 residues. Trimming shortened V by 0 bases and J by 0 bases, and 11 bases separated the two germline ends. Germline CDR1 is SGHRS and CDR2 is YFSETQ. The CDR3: CASSLGSQGSTDTQYF. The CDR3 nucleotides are TGCGCCAGCAGCTTGGGGAGCCAGGGAAGCACAGATACGCAGTATTTT. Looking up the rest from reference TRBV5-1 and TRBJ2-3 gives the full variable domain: KAGVTQTPRYLIKTRGQQVTLSCSPISGHRSVSWYQQTPGQGLQFLFEYFSETQRNKGNFPGRFSGRQFSNSRSEMNVSTLELGDSALYLCASSLGSQGSTDTQYFGPGTRLTVL.

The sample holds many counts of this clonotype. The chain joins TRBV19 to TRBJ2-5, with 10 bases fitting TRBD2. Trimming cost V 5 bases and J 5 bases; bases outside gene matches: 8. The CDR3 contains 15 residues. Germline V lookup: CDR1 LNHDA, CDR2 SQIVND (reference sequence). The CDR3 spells CASSPSPSGSETQYF. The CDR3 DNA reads TGTGCCAGTAGTCCATCGCCTAGCGGGAGCGAGACCCAGTACTTC. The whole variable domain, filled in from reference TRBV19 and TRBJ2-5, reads DGGITQSPKYLFRKEGQNVTLSCEQNLNHDAMYWYRQDPGQGLRLIYYSQIVNDFQKGDIAEGYSVSREKKESFPLTVTSAQKNPTAFYLCASSPSPSGSETQYFGPGTRLLVL.

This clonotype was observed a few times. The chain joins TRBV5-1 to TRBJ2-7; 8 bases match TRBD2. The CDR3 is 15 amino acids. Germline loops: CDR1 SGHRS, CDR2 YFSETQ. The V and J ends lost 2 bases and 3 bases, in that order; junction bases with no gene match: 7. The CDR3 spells CASSFSGTPGYEQYF. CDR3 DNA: TGCGCCAGCAGCTTTAGCGGGACGCCTGGCTACGAGCAGTACTTC.

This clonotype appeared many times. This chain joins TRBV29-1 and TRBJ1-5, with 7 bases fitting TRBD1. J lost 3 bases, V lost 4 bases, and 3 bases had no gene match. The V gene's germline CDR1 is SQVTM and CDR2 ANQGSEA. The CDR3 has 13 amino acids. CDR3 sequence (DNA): TGCAGCGTTGGACAGGGTTACAATCAGCCCCAGCATTTT. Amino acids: CSVGQGYNQPQHF. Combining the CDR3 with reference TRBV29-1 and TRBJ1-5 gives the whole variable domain SAVISQKPSRDICQRGTSLTIQCQVDSQVTMMFWYRQQPGQSLTLIATANQGSEATYESGFVIDKFPISRPNLTFSTLTVSNMSPEDSSIYLCSVGQGYNQPQHFGDGTRLSIL.

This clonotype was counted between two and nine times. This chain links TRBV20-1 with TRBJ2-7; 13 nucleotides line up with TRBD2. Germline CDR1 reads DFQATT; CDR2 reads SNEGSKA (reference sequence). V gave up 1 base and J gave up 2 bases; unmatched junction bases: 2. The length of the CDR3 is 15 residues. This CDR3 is CSARGGLAGTYEQYF. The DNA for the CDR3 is TGCAGTGCTAGAGGGGGACTAGCGGGAACCTACGAGCAGTACTTC.

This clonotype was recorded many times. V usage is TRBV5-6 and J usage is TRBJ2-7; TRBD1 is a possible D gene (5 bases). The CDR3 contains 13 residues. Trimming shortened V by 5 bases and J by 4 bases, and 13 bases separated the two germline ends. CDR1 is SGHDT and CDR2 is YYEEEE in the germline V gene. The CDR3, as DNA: TGTGCCAGCAGAAAAGACAGAGGATACGAGCAGTACTTC. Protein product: CASRKDRGYEQYF.

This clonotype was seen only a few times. For the CDR3, the DNA is TGTGCCAGCAGTTTCGACCAGAATGAAAAACTGTTTTTT. It translates to CASSFDQNEKLFF. V and J are TRBV28 and TRBJ1-4; unclear D gene. The germline V gene has CDR1 MDHEN and CDR2 SYDVKM. The V and J ends lost 3 bases and 5 bases respectively, with 7 bases between them. The CDR3 is 13 residues long.

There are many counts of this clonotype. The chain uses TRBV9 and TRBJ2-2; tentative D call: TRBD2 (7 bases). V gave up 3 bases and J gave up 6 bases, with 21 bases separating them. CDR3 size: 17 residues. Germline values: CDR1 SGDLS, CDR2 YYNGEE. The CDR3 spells CASSAEGGHVVAGELFF. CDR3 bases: TGTGCCAGCAGCGCCGAGGGGGGGCACGTAGTTGCCGGGGAGCTGTTTTTT.